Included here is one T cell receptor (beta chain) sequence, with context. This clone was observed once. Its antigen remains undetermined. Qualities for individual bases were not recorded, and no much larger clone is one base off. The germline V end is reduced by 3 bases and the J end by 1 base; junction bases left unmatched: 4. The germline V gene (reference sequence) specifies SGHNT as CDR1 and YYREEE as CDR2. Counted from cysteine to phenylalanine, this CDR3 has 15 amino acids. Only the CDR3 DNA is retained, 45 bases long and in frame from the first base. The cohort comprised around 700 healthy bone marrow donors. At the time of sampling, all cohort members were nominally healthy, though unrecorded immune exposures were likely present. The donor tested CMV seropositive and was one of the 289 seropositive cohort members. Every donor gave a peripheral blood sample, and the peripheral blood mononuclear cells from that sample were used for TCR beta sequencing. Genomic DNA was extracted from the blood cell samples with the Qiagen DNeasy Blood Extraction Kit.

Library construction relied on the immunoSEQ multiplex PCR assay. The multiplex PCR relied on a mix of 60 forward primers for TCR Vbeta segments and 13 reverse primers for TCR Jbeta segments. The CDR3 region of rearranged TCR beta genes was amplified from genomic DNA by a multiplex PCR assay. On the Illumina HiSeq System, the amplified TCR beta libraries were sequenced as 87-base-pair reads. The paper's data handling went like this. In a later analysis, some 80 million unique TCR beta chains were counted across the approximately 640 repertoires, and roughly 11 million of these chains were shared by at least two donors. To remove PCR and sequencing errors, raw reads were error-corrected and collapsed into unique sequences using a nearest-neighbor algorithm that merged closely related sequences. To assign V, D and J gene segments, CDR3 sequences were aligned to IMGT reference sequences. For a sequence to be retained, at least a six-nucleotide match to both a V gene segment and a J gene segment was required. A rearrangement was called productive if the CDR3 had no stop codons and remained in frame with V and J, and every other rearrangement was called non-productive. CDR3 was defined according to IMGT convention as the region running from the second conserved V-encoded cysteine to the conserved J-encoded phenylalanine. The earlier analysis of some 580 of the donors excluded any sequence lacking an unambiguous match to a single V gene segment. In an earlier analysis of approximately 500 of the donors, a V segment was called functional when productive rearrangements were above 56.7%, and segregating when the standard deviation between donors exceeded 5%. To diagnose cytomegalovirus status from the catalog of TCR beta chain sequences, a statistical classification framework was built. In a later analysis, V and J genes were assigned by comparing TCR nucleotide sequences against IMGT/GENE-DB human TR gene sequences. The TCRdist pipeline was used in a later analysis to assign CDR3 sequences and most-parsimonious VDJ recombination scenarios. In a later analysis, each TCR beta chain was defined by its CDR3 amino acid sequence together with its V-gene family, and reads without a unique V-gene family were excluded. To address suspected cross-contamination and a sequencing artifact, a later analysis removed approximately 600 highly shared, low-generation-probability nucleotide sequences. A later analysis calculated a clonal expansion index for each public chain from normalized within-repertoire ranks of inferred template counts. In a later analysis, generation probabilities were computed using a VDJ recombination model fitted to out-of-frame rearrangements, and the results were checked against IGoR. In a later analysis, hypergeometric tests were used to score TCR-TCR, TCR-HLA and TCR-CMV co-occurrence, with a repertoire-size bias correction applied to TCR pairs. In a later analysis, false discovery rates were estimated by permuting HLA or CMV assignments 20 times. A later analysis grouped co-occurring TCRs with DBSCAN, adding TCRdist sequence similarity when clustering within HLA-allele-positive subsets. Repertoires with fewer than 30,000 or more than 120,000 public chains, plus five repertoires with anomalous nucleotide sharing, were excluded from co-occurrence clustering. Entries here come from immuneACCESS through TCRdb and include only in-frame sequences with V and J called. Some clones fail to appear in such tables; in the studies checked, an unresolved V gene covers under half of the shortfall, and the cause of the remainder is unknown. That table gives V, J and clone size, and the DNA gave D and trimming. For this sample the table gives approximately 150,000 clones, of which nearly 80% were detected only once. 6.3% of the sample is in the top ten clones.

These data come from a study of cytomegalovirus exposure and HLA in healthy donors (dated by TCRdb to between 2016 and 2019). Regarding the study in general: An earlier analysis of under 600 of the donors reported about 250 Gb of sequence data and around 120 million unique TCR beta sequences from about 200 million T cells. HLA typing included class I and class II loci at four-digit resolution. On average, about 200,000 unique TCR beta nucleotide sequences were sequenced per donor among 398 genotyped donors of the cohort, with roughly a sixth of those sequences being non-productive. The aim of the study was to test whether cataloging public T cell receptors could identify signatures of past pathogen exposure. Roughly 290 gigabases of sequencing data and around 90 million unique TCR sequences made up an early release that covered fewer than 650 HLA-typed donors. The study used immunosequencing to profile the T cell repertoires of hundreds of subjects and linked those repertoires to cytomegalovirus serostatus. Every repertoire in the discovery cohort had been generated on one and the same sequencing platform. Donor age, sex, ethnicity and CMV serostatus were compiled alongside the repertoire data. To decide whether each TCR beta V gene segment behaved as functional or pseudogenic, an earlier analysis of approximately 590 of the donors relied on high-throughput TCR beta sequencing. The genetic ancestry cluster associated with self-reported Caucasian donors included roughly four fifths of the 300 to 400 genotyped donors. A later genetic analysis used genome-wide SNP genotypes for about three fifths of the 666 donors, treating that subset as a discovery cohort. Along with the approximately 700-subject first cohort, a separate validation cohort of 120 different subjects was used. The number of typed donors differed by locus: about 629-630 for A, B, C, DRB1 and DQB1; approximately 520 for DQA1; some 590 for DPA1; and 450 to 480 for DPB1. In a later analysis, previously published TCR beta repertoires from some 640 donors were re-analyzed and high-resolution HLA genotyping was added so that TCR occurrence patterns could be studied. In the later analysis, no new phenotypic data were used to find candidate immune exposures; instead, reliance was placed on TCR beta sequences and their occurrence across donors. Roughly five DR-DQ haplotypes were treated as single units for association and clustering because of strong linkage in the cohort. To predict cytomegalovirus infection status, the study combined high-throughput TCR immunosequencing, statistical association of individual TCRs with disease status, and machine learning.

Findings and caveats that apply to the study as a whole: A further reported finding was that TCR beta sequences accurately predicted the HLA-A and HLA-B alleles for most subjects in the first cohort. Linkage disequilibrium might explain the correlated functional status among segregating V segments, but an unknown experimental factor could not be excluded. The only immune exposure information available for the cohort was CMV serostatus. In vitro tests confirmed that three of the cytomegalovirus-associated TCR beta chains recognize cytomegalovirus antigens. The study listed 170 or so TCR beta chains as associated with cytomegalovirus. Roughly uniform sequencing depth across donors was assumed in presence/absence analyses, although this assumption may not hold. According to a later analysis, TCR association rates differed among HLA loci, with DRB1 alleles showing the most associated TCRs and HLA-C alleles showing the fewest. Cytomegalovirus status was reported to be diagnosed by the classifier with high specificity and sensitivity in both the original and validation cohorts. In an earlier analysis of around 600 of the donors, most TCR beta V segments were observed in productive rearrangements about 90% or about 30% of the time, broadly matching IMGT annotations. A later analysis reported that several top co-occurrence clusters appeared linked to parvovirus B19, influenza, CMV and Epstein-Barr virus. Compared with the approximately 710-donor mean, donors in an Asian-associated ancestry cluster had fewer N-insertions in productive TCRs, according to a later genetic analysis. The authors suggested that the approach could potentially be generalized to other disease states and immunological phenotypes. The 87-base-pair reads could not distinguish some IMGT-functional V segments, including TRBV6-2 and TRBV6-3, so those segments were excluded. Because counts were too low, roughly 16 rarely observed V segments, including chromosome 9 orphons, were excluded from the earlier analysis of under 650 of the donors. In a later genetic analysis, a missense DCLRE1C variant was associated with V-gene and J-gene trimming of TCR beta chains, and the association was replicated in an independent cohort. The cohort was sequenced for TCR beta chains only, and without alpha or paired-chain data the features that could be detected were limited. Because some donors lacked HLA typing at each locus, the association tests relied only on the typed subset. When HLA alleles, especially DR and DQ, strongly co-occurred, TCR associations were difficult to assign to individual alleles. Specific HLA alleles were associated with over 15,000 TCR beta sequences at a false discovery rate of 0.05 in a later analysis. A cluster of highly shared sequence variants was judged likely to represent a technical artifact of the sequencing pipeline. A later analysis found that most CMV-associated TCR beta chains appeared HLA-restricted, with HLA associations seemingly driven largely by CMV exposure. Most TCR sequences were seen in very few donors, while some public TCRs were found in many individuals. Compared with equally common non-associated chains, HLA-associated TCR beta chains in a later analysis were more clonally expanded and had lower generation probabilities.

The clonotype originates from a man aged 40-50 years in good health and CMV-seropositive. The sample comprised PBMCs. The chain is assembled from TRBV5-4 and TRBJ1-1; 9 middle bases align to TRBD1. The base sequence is TGTGCCAGCAGCTGGCCGGGACAGGGGAACACTGAAGCTTTCTTT. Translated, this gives CASSWPGQGNTEAFF.